This T cell receptor beta chain emerged from a study of Ad26.COV2.S vaccination and SARS-CoV-2 variants. The germline gives CDR1 SNHLY, CDR2 FYNNEI. With 1 base removed from V and 0 bases from J, the gap between germline ends came to 9 bases. The CDR3 consists of 15 residues. Indicated treatment: roughly 18 received Ad26.COV2.S at low or high dose, single or two shots; 5 received placebo; per-sample allocation not given. Samples analyzed were those drawn on day 63 after the first vaccine or placebo injection. The repertoire was sequenced with immunoSEQ multiplex PCR; TCRdb's copy has only in-frame clones and lacks some. Among approximately 400,000 clones listed, more than 75% were seen once.

This chain links TRBV2 with TRBJ1-1; D unresolved. This TCR was recovered from a person between 18 and 65 years old who received the Ad26.COV2.S COVID-19 vaccine or a placebo. The sequencing used peripheral blood, collected in a trial of Ad26.COV2.S vaccine versus placebo. The CDR3 region is CASSEGMAMNTEAFF. CDR3 sequence (DNA): TGTGCCAGCAGTGAAGGGATGGCTATGAACACTGAAGCTTTCTTT.